These 9 T cell receptor beta chains were sequenced from one sample in a study of beta chain features in type 1 diabetes. The whole isolated RNA underwent reverse transcription, so sequencing captured expressed TCRB transcripts. Here immunoSEQ multiplex PCR was the method, and the copy in TCRdb shows in-frame clones only, minus some. The sample lists under 300,000 clones; less than 35% were seen once. The sample consisted of central memory CD4+ T cells from blood. These receptors came from a man aged 30 to 45 in good health.

In this sample, this clone turned up a few times. The genes are TRBV5-1 and TRBJ2-7; the D is unclear. V was pared by 5 bases and J by 6 bases, with 15 bases between. Germline lookup yields CDR1 SGHRS and CDR2 YFSETQ. CDR3 size: 13 residues. CDR3 sequence (DNA): TGCGCCAGCAGAGCCCCGGAAGCAGGCGAGCAGTACTTC. It specifies CASRAPEAGEQYF. Together with reference TRBV5-1 and TRBJ2-7, the CDR3 gives the full variable domain: KAGVTQTPRYLIKTRGQQVTLSCSPISGHRSVSWYQQTPGQGLQFLFEYFSETQRNKGNFPGRFSGRQFSNSRSEMNVSTLELGDSALYLCASRAPEAGEQYFGPGTRLTVT.

A few counts support this clone. The V gene is TRBV7-9, the J gene TRBJ1-1; tentative D call: TRBD1 (6 bases). The CDR3 has 13 residues. Germline V CDR1 and CDR2: SEHNR, FQNEAQ (reference sequence). V lost 5 bases and J lost 4, with 11 bases in between. The CDR3 loop is CASSRQVGTEAFF. The CDR3 DNA is TGTGCCAGCAGCCGACAGGTGGGCACTGAAGCTTTCTTT.

This clone was detected only a few times. This chain connects TRBV28 to TRBJ2-1, with TRBD2 identical over 13 bases. The CDR3 length is 17 residues. Germline V lookup: CDR1 MDHEN, CDR2 SYDVKM. The J segment lost 2 bases and the V segment lost 2 bases, leaving 3 bases of the junction unmatched. DNA for the CDR3: TGTGCCAGCAGTTTACAAGGACTAGCGGGAGCCTACAATGAGCAGTTCTTC. This sequence encodes CASSLQGLAGAYNEQFF.

This clone was picked up a small number of times. CDR3 DNA sequence: TGCGCCAGCAGCCCCCTCGGGCTAGCGGCCTACGAGCAGTACTTC. As protein: CASSPLGLAAYEQYF. This rearrangement joins TRBV4-1 to TRBJ2-7, with 7 bases matching TRBD2. Trimming at V came to 4 bases and at J to 2 bases, leaving 8 bases not matched to a gene. The CDR3 runs 15 residues. The germline CDR1 and CDR2 sequences are MGHRA and YSYEKL.

In DNA form, the CDR3 reads TGTGCCAGCAGCTTGGCAACGAACTCCTACGAGCAGTACTTC. Amino acids: CASSLATNSYEQYF. This rearrangement joins TRBV5-4 to TRBJ2-7; D uncertain. Germline CDR1 is SGHNT and CDR2 is YYREEE (reference sequence). The CDR3 runs 14 residues. V was pared by 0 bases and J by 0 bases, with 7 bases between.

The chain links TRBV11-2 to TRBJ2-5; TRBD2 matches 15 bases. There are 16 residues in the CDR3. Looked up from germline, CDR1 is SGHAT and CDR2 is FQNNGV. V dropped 5 bases and J dropped 4; count of bases not matched to a gene: 5. The CDR3 DNA reads as TGTGCCAGCAGCGGACTAGCGGGAGGGGGAGGAGAGACCCAGTACTTC. Residues: CASSGLAGGGGETQYF.

The rearrangement joins TRBV7-9 to TRBJ2-5; 8 nucleotides align to TRBD1. V shed 5 bases, J shed 4 bases, and the junction held 6 bases outside the gene matches. Per the germline V gene, CDR1 is SEHNR and CDR2 is FQNEAQ (reference sequence). The CDR3 totals 14 residues. This CDR3 reads CASSEDRAGETQYF. CDR3 bases: TGTGCCAGCAGCGAGGACAGGGCGGGAGAGACCCAGTACTTC.

With respect to this clone: The sample holds other DNA sequences that translate to the same CDR3. The V and J genes are TRBV29-1 and TRBJ1-2, with 8 positions matching TRBD1. V shed 5 bases and J 2 bases; nucleotides not matched to a gene: 4. In germline, CDR1 is SQVTM, CDR2 ANQGSEA. The CDR3 contains 13 residues. Here the CDR3 DNA reads TGCAGCGTTACAGGGGGAGTAAACTATGGCTACACCTTC. Translation gives CSVTGGVNYGYTF.

This rearrangement joins TRBV7-9 to TRBJ2-5, with TRBD2 matching over 8 bases. With V trimmed by 2 bases and J by 4 bases, 6 bases remained unmatched. Germline V gene lookup returns CDR1 SEHNR and CDR2 FQNEAQ (reference sequence). The CDR3 has 15 residues. This CDR3 is CASSLRGLAGETQYF. The CDR3 DNA reads TGTGCCAGCAGCTTACGTGGGCTAGCGGGAGAGACCCAGTACTTC.